Given below is one T cell receptor (beta chain) in context. The table came from immunoSEQ multiplex PCR; TCRdb's copy has only in-frame clones and leaves some out. The sample has 90,000 to 150,000 clones, about 94% seen once. The length of the CDR3 is 17 residues. Germline CDR1 is KGHSH and CDR2 is LQKENI. J lost 2 bases, V lost 3 bases, and 7 bases had no gene match. The data are from a study of T cell changes during pregnancy in multiple sclerosis. The sample consisted of peripheral blood, taken before pregnancy. The clonotype comes from a female donor with multiple sclerosis, enrolled in a pregnancy study. The V and J genes are TRBV18 and TRBJ2-2, with TRBD1 matching over 9 bases. The CDR3 DNA reads as TGTGCCAGCTCACCCCGGGGACAGGGAGTAAACACCGGGGAGCTGTTTTTT. It translates to CASSPRGQGVNTGELFF. Together with reference TRBV18 and TRBJ2-2, the CDR3 gives the full variable domain: NAGVMQNPRHLVRRRGQEARLRCSPMKGHSHVYWYRQLPEEGLKFMVYLQKENIIDESGMPKERFSAEFPKEGPSILRIQQVVRGDSAAYFCASSPRGQGVNTGELFFGEGSRLTVL.